These 8 T cell receptor beta chains were sequenced from one sample in a study of T cell responses to AZD1222 COVID-19 vaccine. Using immunoSEQ multiplex PCR, the repertoire was profiled, and TCRdb retains in-frame clones only, with some absent. This table has about 120,000 clones, roughly 90% appearing once. The sequences come from peripheral blood, collected on day 0 of AZD1222 vaccination. Source of these receptors: an adult in good health.

The chain has TRBV6-6 and TRBJ1-2; possibly TRBD1 for D (5 bases). Germline V gene sequence: CDR1 MNHNY, CDR2 SVGAGI (reference sequence). Deletions cut 6 bases from V and 8 bases from J, with 25 bases between. The CDR3 has 16 amino acids. CDR3 protein: CASRDTRQGGFWGYTF. The DNA of the CDR3 is TGTGCCAGCAGAGACACGCGTCAGGGCGGCTTCTGGGGCTACACCTTC.

The V and J genes are TRBV6-5 and TRBJ2-3; D is ambiguous. V gave up 2 bases and J gave up 1 base, with 13 bases separating them. In germline, CDR1 is MNHEY, CDR2 SVGAGI. This CDR3 spans 16 amino acids. CDR3 in amino acids: CASSYRQKFGTDTQYF. Here the CDR3 DNA reads TGTGCCAGCAGTTACCGTCAGAAATTTGGCACAGATACGCAGTATTTT.

V and J are TRBV7-2 and TRBJ2-6; D possibly corresponds to TRBD1 (5 bases). The germline V and J ends were trimmed by 1 base and 0 bases, with 10 bases remaining between them. The CDR3 length is 17 residues. Germline V gene lookup returns CDR1 SGHTA and CDR2 FQGNSA. The CDR3 sequence: CASSLGGPSSGANVLTF. CDR3 coding DNA: TGTGCCAGCAGCTTAGGGGGCCCTAGCTCTGGGGCCAACGTCCTGACTTTC.

V and J are TRBV7-9 and TRBJ2-3; 8 nucleotides match TRBD1. Germline-derived CDR1 and CDR2 are SEHNR and FQNEAQ (reference sequence). Germline trimming cut 5 bases from V and 4 bases from J; bases unmatched to any gene: 11. The CDR3 has 16 amino acids. CDR3 coding DNA: TGTGCCAGCAGCCAAACAGGACAGGGCGGCCCAGATACGCAGTATTTT. Its protein is CASSQTGQGGPDTQYF.

The chain couples TRBV28 to TRBJ2-1; D may be TRBD2 (5 bases). The CDR3 covers 15 residues. Germline CDR1 reads MDHEN; CDR2 reads SYDVKM. Trimming removed 1 base at V and 4 bases at J, with 11 bases between. CDR3 in amino acids: CASSLFQRKYNEQFF. The DNA for the CDR3 is TGTGCCAGCAGTTTATTCCAGCGGAAGTACAATGAGCAGTTCTTC.

J is TRBJ2-2 and V is TRBV6-2 or TRBV6-3; 7 nucleotides agree with TRBD1. The V gene end was trimmed by 2 bases and the J gene end by 6 bases; junction bases not matched to a gene: 12. Germline lookup yields CDR1 MNHEY and CDR2 SVGEGT. The CDR3 runs to 17 residues. The CDR3 nucleotides are TGTGCCAGCAGTTACGACGCGGACAGGAGGCGGGCCGGGGAGCTGTTTTTT. The encoded protein is CASSYDADRRRAGELFF.

V and J are TRBV6-5 and TRBJ1-2, with 8 bases fitting TRBD1. The germline CDR1 and CDR2 sequences are MNHEY and SVGAGI. The J segment lost 6 bases and the V segment lost 5 bases, leaving 5 bases of the junction unmatched. The CDR3 length is 13 residues. CDR3: CASSTGQGNGYTF. The DNA for the CDR3 is TGTGCCAGCAGTACTGGACAGGGTAATGGCTACACCTTC.

The chain employs TRBV9 and TRBJ1-2; 11 bases agree with TRBD1. V trimming: 4 bases; J trimming: 2 bases; junction bases outside the gene matches: 10. The CDR3 consists of 17 residues. From germline, CDR1 is SGDLS and CDR2 YYNGEE. The CDR3 DNA reads TGTGCCAGCAGCCACCCCTCGGGGACAGGGGGGAACTATGGCTACACCTTC. Its translation is CASSHPSGTGGNYGYTF.